This is a list of T cell receptor beta chains from one sample in a study of T cell repertoires in cytomegalovirus infection. TCRdb re-called the reads through MiXCR, storing one row per CDR3 protein. The sample contains approximately 590,000 distinct CDR3 sequences, 40% of which appear only once. These TCRs are of unknown antigen specificity. The source was cultured PBMCs, collected from culture after CMV antigen stimulation. These receptors all come from a human donor in good health (CMV status not recorded). Some clones in this sample may be carry-over from other donors' samples. CDR3s include the opening cysteine and the closing phenylalanine or tryptophan. A D gene is named only where the DNA matches it firmly. For some rows the clone size is stated as once, few or many, or as a class when expanded; others skip it.

cdr3_nt cdr3_aa j_call clone_size v_call d_call
TGTGCCAGCAGACCCGACAGGTCAGGGGGCTACACCTTC CASRPDRSGGYTF TRBJ1-2 NA TRBV7-2 NA
TGTGCCAGCAGCCCGGGGAGGGGGTTGGTCGAGCAGTACTTC CASSPGRGLVEQYF TRBJ2-7 NA TRBV7-2 NA
TGTGCCAGCTCACCATGGGTCGAGGTAAACACTGAAGCTTTCTTT CASSPWVEVNTEAFF TRBJ1-1 NA TRBV18 NA
TGCGCCAGCAGCCAAGAGGGCACTTACAATGAAAAACTGTTTTTT CASSQEGTYNEKLFF TRBJ1-4 NA TRBV4-1 NA
TGCGCCAGCAGCCGGGGGGACCTAATGGACGAGCAGTACTTC CASSRGDLMDEQYF TRBJ2-7 NA TRBV4-1 NA
TGTGCCAGCAGGGCGGGACGTCTTAACTATGGCTACACCTTC CASRAGRLNYGYTF TRBJ1-2 few TRBV12-3/TRBV12-4 NA
TGTGCCAGCAGCCCCCTCGACACCATATATTTT CASSPLDTIYF TRBJ1-3 few TRBV7-2 NA
TGTGCTAGTGCCCCCCCTTATCAGCCCCAGCATTTT CASAPPYQPQHF TRBJ1-5 NA TRBV12-5 NA
TGTGCCAGCAGCTTAGAGGTAGGGGTCGATTACAATGAGCAGTTCTTC CASSLEVGVDYNEQFF TRBJ2-1 few TRBV5-4 NA
TGTGCCAGCAGTAAGATACAGAACACTGAAGCTTTCTTT CASSKIQNTEAFF TRBJ1-1 few TRBV6-1 NA
TGTGCCAGCAGCCCCAGGCTGGGAAACACCGGGGAGCTGTTTTTT CASSPRLGNTGELFF TRBJ2-2 NA TRBV7-2 NA
TGTGCCAGCAGCCCCCAAGGGGGACTAGCGGGAGGAAAGACCCAGTACTTC CASSPQGGLAGGKTQYF TRBJ2-5 NA TRBV7-2 TRBD2
TGTGCCAGCAGGATTTTTGGGGGCCCCTATGGCTACACCTTC CASRIFGGPYGYTF TRBJ1-2 NA TRBV13 NA
TGTGCCAGCAGCTTAGTAGGGGGGCCGCGCGGAAACACCATATATTTT CASSLVGGPRGNTIYF TRBJ1-3 NA TRBV11-2 NA
TGTGCCAGCAGCCCAAAGACAGGAGACTACGAGCAGTACTTC CASSPKTGDYEQYF TRBJ2-7 NA TRBV7-9 NA
TGCGCCAGCAGCCATAGACTAGCGGATGACACCGGGGAGCTGTTTTTT CASSHRLADDTGELFF TRBJ2-2 few TRBV4-1 TRBD2
TGTGCCAGCTCATTTTCCAGGGAAACCGAGCAGTACTTC CASSFSRETEQYF TRBJ2-7 few TRBV18 NA
TGTGCCAGCAGCGATAACCGGTACTATGGCTACACCTTC CASSDNRYYGYTF TRBJ1-2 few TRBV12-3/TRBV12-4 NA
TGTGCCAGCAGCTTAGAGGTCGGGACATGGAACACCATATATTTT CASSLEVGTWNTIYF TRBJ1-3 few TRBV7-2 NA
TGTGCCAGCAGTTCCGGACAGGGGGCCTCACCCCTCCACTTT CASSSGQGASPLHF TRBJ1-6 NA TRBV7-9 TRBD1
TGTGCCAGCAGAGCCGGGACGCGAGCAGATACGCAGTATTTT CASRAGTRADTQYF TRBJ2-3 NA TRBV6-8 NA
TGTGCCAGCAGTTTATCCTGGACAGGGTACTATGGCTACACCTTC CASSLSWTGYYGYTF TRBJ1-2 NA TRBV27 TRBD1
TGTGCCAGCAACGTGGGTTTAGCGGGATGGGGAAACATTCAGTACTTC CASNVGLAGWGNIQYF TRBJ2-4 NA TRBV11-3 TRBD2
TGTGCCAGCTCACGGTCAGGAGCTCCTAATGTGGAGACCCAGTACTTC CASSRSGAPNVETQYF TRBJ2-5 once TRBV18 NA
TGTGCCAGCAGCCAAAGGTCCCTCTCCCGATACAATGAGCAGTTCTTC CASSQRSLSRYNEQFF TRBJ2-1 many TRBV7-2 NA
TGTGCCAGCAGCCCTGGGACTAGCAGCAATGAGCAGTTCTTC CASSPGTSSNEQFF TRBJ2-1 few TRBV7-2 TRBD2
TGTGCCAGCAGAGGCCGGGACAGAGGTACAGATACGCAGTATTTT CASRGRDRGTDTQYF TRBJ2-3 NA TRBV12-3/TRBV12-4 TRBD1
TGTGCCTGGATTGCTAACTATGGCTACACCTTC CAWIANYGYTF TRBJ1-2 NA TRBV30 NA
TGTGCCAGCAGCTTAGCGCCAGTGGGATACGAGCAGTACTTC CASSLAPVGYEQYF TRBJ2-7 NA TRBV7-2 NA
TGCGCCAGCAGTGAAAGGTTTGGCTCCTACAATGAGCAGTTCTTC CASSERFGSYNEQFF TRBJ2-1 once TRBV7-9 NA
TGCAGTGCGAGAACCTACGTCTCCTACGAGCAGTACTTC CSARTYVSYEQYF TRBJ2-7 NA TRBV20-1 NA
TGTGCCAGCAGCTCGGGACAGGGCGCGTGGAATGAGCAGTTCTTC CASSSGQGAWNEQFF TRBJ2-1 NA TRBV7-2 TRBD1
TGTGCTAGTGGTTTGTCGGACGGGCAGCTGTTTTTT CASGLSDGQLFF TRBJ2-2 NA TRBV12-5 NA
TGTGCCAGCTCAGACGCGGGGGCGACGGATACGCAGTATTTT CASSDAGATDTQYF TRBJ2-3 NA TRBV18 NA
TGCGCCAGCAGTCACTATGGACAGGCTGATGTCCACGAGCAGTACTTC CASSHYGQADVHEQYF TRBJ2-7 few TRBV4-1 TRBD1
TGTGCCAGCAGCCAGGGACAGGGAGGAAGCGTAAGGAGCTCCTACGAGCAGTACTTC CASSQGQGGSVRSSYEQYF TRBJ2-7 few TRBV7-9 TRBD1